One sample yielded the 32 T cell receptor beta chains listed below, sequenced in a study of Graves' ophthalmopathy and Graves' hyperthyroidism. From RNA, the CDR3 regions of TCR beta chains were amplified and sequenced. HTBI primers were used in a first-round RT-PCR, which preceded a second-round multiplex PCR. In TCRdb, the multiplex PCR reads were re-called with MiXCR into one record per CDR3 protein. This sample carries some 390,000 distinct CDR3 sequences, approximately 20% of them seen once, and the ten largest clones take about 1.4%. The sample was peripheral blood. Every receptor here comes from a woman aged 18-30 years with Graves' ophthalmopathy.

Many counts were recorded for this clonotype. The V gene is TRBV2, the J gene TRBJ2-6, with 10 bases lining up with TRBD1. Germline V gives CDR1 SNHLY, CDR2 FYNNEI. CDR3 size: 17 residues. V gave up 3 bases and J gave up 1 base; unmatched junction bases: 3. The CDR3 region is CASSEGTGASGANVLTF. The CDR3 coding sequence is TGTGCCAGCAGTGAGGGGACAGGGGCTTCTGGGGCCAACGTCCTGACTTTC. The full variable domain, with the rest looked up from reference TRBV2 and TRBJ2-6, is EPEVTQTPSHQVTQMGQEVILRCVPISNHLYFYWYRQILGQKVEFLVSFYNNEISEKSEIFDDQFSVERPDGSNFTLKIRSTKLEDSAMYFCASSEGTGASGANVLTFGAGSRLTVL.

At least ten counts were recorded for this clonotype. The rearrangement links TRBV15 to TRBJ1-1; D is perhaps TRBD1 (6 bases). The CDR3 sequence is 15 residues long. In germline, CDR1 is LNHNV, CDR2 YYDKDF (reference sequence). V was trimmed by 0 bases and J by 0 bases, leaving 8 bases between them. CDR3 residues: CATSREGGLNTEAFF. In DNA form, the CDR3 reads TGTGCCACCAGCAGAGAAGGGGGGCTGAACACTGAAGCTTTCTTT.

Many counts were recorded for this clonotype. This chain uses TRBV19 with TRBJ1-1; tentative D call: TRBD1 (6 bases). Germline CDR1 LNHDA, CDR2 SQIVND (reference sequence). The CDR3 totals 16 residues. Trimming pared 7 bases from V and 0 bases from J, leaving 18 bases between. In DNA form, the CDR3 reads TGTGCCAGTACGTTTTCGTTGGGGGCCTTGAACACTGAAGCTTTCTTT. Its protein product is CASTFSLGALNTEAFF.

The table lists this clonotype with many counts. The V and J genes are TRBV12-3 or TRBV12-4 and TRBJ1-1; no reliable D call. CDR3 size: 13 residues. The germline V and J ends were trimmed by 3 bases and 4 bases, with 9 bases remaining between them. The CDR3 DNA sequence: TGTGCCAGCAGTTTGAAGTCGGGCACTGAAGCTTTCTTT. Protein product: CASSLKSGTEAFF.

In this sample, this clonotype turned up many times. CDR3 loop: CASSLMGAAGSFGGSYEQYF. The CDR3 coding sequence is TGCGCCAGCAGCCTCATGGGGGCGGCAGGGTCCTTTGGGGGTTCCTACGAGCAGTACTTC. The V call is TRBV4-3, the J call TRBJ2-7; maybe TRBD1 (6 bases). The germline CDR1 and CDR2 sequences are LGHNA and YSLEER. This CDR3 has 20 residues. With 4 bases removed from V and 1 base from J, the gap between germline ends came to 29 bases.

This clonotype was seen repeatedly, ten times or more. The chain joins TRBV10-1 to TRBJ2-2; TRBD1 matches at 10 bases. The CDR3 spans 14 residues. With 6 bases clipped from V and 6 bases from J, the junction kept 4 bases outside the gene matches. CDR1 and CDR2 (germline): WNHNN, SYGVQD (reference sequence). CDR3 sequence reads: CASRGQGEAGELFF. In nucleotides, the CDR3 is TGCGCCAGCAGAGGACAGGGGGAGGCCGGGGAGCTGTTTTTT.

This clonotype was detected ten times or more. The DNA of the CDR3 is TGTGCCAGCCGGGCGGAAGGGGGCAATTCACCCCTCCACTTT. Translated: CASRAEGGNSPLHF. V and J are TRBV12-3 or TRBV12-4 and TRBJ1-6; 7 bases match TRBD1. With V trimmed by 8 bases and J by 7 bases, 8 bases remained unmatched. The length of the CDR3 is 14 residues.

This clonotype was recorded at least ten times. Here the CDR3 DNA reads TGTGCCACCGGAACAGGGTTCGGGAACACTGAAGCTTTCTTT. Its translation is CATGTGFGNTEAFF. This chain uses TRBV6-5 with TRBJ1-1, with D possibly being TRBD1 (6 bases). Germline V lookup: CDR1 MNHEY, CDR2 SVGAGI. V gave up 10 bases and J gave up 1 base, with 16 bases separating them. This CDR3 has 14 residues.

This chain connects TRBV20-1 to TRBJ2-7; D is undetermined. V lost 0 bases, J lost 10 bases, and 7 bases lay in between. This CDR3 spans 10 amino acids. CDR1 and CDR2 from the germline V gene are DFQATT and SNEGSKA (reference sequence). CDR3: CSAREEDQYF. CDR3 nucleotide sequence: TGCAGTGCTAGAGAAGAAGATCAGTACTTC.

This clonotype was recorded at least ten times. The chain joins TRBV7-8 to TRBJ2-7, with no clear D. Trimming shortened V by 5 bases and J by 6 bases, and 14 bases separated the two germline ends. The germline gives CDR1 SGHVS, CDR2 FQNEAQ. This CDR3 has 13 amino acids. This CDR3 is CASSPDPKGEQYF. The CDR3 coding sequence is TGTGCCAGCAGCCCCGACCCAAAAGGCGAGCAGTACTTC.

This chain links TRBV4-3 with TRBJ2-2; D not resolved. This CDR3 has 14 residues. With 0 bases removed from V and 8 bases from J, the gap between germline ends came to 10 bases. Germline values: CDR1 LGHNA, CDR2 YSLEER. The CDR3 protein is CASSQDGYPGELFF. In nucleotides, the CDR3 is TGCGCCAGCAGCCAAGATGGCTACCCAGGGGAGCTGTTTTTT.

The CDR3 is CASRPHGTSYEQYF. The CDR3, as DNA: TGTGCCAGCAGACCACACGGGACTTCCTACGAGCAGTACTTC. The J gene is TRBJ2-7, the V gene TRBV28; the D gene is possibly TRBD2 (6 bases). Trimming cost V 6 bases and J 1 base, with 13 bases left between them. The germline V gene has CDR1 MDHEN and CDR2 SYDVKM. This CDR3 region has 14 residues.

This clonotype was counted ten times or more. The V call is TRBV15, the J call TRBJ2-4, with a tentative D call TRBD1 (6 bases). The V end was cut by 6 bases, the J end by 7 bases, with 13 bases between. The CDR3 sequence is 13 residues long. CDR1 is LNHNV, CDR2 YYDKDF, per germline (reference sequence). This CDR3 is CATSQGSWNIQYF. CDR3 in DNA: TGTGCCACCAGTCAGGGGTCCTGGAACATTCAGTACTTC.

In this sample, this clonotype turned up a few times. The chain combines TRBV6-5 with TRBJ1-2; TRBD1 aligns across 9 bases. The germline V gene has CDR1 MNHEY and CDR2 SVGAGI. This CDR3 is 16 amino acids long. V shed 4 bases, J shed 4 bases, and the junction held 10 bases outside the gene matches. The CDR3 protein is CASSSIRDRVGYGYTF. In DNA, the CDR3 is TGTGCCAGCAGTTCGATACGGGACAGGGTTGGCTATGGCTACACCTTC.

This clonotype was detected only a few times. This chain joins TRBV2 and TRBJ2-7, with 13 nucleotides matching TRBD2. The CDR3 is 16 residues long. From germline, CDR1 is SNHLY and CDR2 FYNNEI. V gave up 5 bases and J gave up 4 bases; unmatched junction bases: 8. The DNA of the CDR3 is TGTGCCAGCAGTAAGGAGGGACTAGCGGGGCCGTACGAGCAGTACTTC. This translates into CASSKEGLAGPYEQYF.

In this sample, this clonotype turned up a few times. The rearrangement joins TRBV2 to TRBJ2-5; 9 nucleotides match TRBD1. Germline CDR1 reads SNHLY; CDR2 reads FYNNEI. The CDR3 length is 14 residues. The V and J ends lost 3 bases and 5 bases, in that order; junction bases with no gene match: 4. The CDR3 protein is CASSDTGGAETQYF. As DNA, the CDR3 is TGTGCCAGCAGTGATACAGGGGGCGCGGAGACCCAGTACTTC.

The chain uses TRBV6-1 and TRBJ2-5; D gene uncertain. Between the trimmed V and J ends, which lost 3 bases and 1 base, there was a span of 3 bases. The CDR3 has 12 residues. Looked up from germline, CDR1 is MNHNS and CDR2 is SASEGT. The CDR3 nucleotides read TGTGCCAGCAGTGAGCGCCAAGAGACCCAGTACTTC. This encodes CASSERQETQYF.

This clonotype was seen many times. The junction differs from germline at one of its ends, possibly a read error. The CDR3 region has the DNA TGCAGTGCTAGAACGGGACAGGTCTACGAGCAGTGCTTC. Its translation: CSARTGQVYEQCF. The chain links TRBV20-1 to TRBJ2-7, with 8 bases fitting TRBD1. The CDR3 is 13 residues long. The germline V gene has CDR1 DFQATT and CDR2 SNEGSKA (reference sequence).

As DNA, the CDR3 is TGTGCCTGGAGTGAGGCAGGGACAGTGAACACCGGGGAGCTGTTTTTT. This sequence encodes CAWSEAGTVNTGELFF. The J gene is TRBJ2-2, the V gene TRBV30; 7 bases are shared with TRBD1. With 1 base clipped from V and 1 base from J, the junction kept 6 bases outside the gene matches. Germline V gene lookup returns CDR1 GTSNPN and CDR2 SVGIG (reference sequence). There are 16 residues in the CDR3. Full variable domain (rest looked up from reference TRBV30 and TRBJ2-2): SQTIHQWPATLVQPVGSPLSLECTVEGTSNPNLYWYRQAAGRGLQLLFYSVGIGQISSEVPQNLSASRPQDRQFILSSKKLLLSDSGFYLCAWSEAGTVNTGELFFGEGSRLTVL.

This clonotype was observed at least ten times. CDR3 sequence: CAWSFETANQPQHF. CDR3 nucleotide sequence: TGTGCCTGGAGTTTCGAAACAGCCAATCAGCCCCAGCATTTT. The chain links TRBV30 to TRBJ1-5; D not certain. The V and J ends lost 2 bases and 3 bases respectively, with 11 bases between them. CDR1 is GTSNPN, CDR2 SVGIG, per germline (reference sequence). The CDR3 has 14 amino acids.

There are many counts of this clonotype. The genes are TRBV6-2 or TRBV6-3 and TRBJ1-5, with D hard to call. The length of the CDR3 is 12 residues. Germline CDR1 reads MNHEY; CDR2 reads SVGEGT. V gave up 4 bases and J gave up 3 bases, with 4 bases separating them. CDR3 amino acids: CASSCANQPQHF. Here the CDR3 DNA reads TGTGCCAGCAGTTGCGCCAATCAGCCCCAGCATTTT.

This clonotype was detected many times. V and J are TRBV5-1 and TRBJ2-5; no firm D call. Germline CDR1 is SGHRS and CDR2 is YFSETQ. Trimming cost V 0 bases and J 5 bases, with 11 bases left between them. The CDR3 is made up of 14 amino acids. The CDR3 sequence is CASSLEGLDETQYF. CDR3 in DNA: TGCGCCAGCAGCTTGGAAGGGTTGGATGAGACCCAGTACTTC.

This clonotype was seen repeatedly, ten times or more. J is TRBJ1-2 and V is TRBV10-3; D unresolved. CDR3 size: 13 residues. Germline assignment: CDR1 ENHRY and CDR2 SYGVKD. V lost 7 bases to trimming and J lost 2 bases, with 11 bases between them. The DNA of the CDR3 is TGTGCCATCAAGGCGGAAGGGAACTATGGCTACACCTTC. It yields the protein CAIKAEGNYGYTF.

Many counts were recorded for this clonotype. The genes are TRBV27 and TRBJ2-1, with 13 bases aligning to TRBD2. The V and J ends lost 4 bases and 10 bases, in that order; junction bases with no gene match: 16. This CDR3 has 18 residues. Germline V CDR1 and CDR2: MNHEY, SMNVEV (reference sequence). The CDR3 here is CASSSLTAGTSGIYEQFF. The CDR3 region has the DNA TGTGCCAGCAGTTCCCTCACAGCCGGGACTAGCGGGATTTACGAGCAGTTCTTC.

This clonotype was seen many times. The conserved final phenylalanine or tryptophan is absent from the CDR3, which likely points to a read error. The chain combines TRBV28 with TRBJ2-2; D is perhaps TRBD1 (6 bases). The CDR3 totals 17 residues. Germline V gives CDR1 MDHEN, CDR2 SYDVKM. Trimming left V 5 bases short and J 0 bases short, with 16 bases between. The CDR3 region is CASSPYLDSANTGELFL. CDR3 nucleotides: TGTGCCAGCAGTCCCTACCTGGACAGCGCGAACACCGGGGAGCTGTTTCTT.

This clonotype occurred many times. V gene TRBV7-2 combines with J gene TRBJ1-6; no reliable D call. The CDR3 contains 14 residues. Trimming cost V 1 base and J 8 bases, with 9 bases left between them. Germline lookup yields CDR1 SGHTA and CDR2 FQGNSA. The chain's CDR3 is CASSLVSRDSPLHF. Written as DNA, the CDR3 is TGTGCCAGCAGCTTAGTTTCCCGGGATTCACCCCTCCACTTT.

V usage is TRBV15 and J usage is TRBJ2-2; the match to TRBD2 covers 9 bases. The ends lost 6 bases at V and 1 base at J; junction bases unmatched: 0. Germline values: CDR1 LNHNV, CDR2 YYDKDF (reference sequence). The CDR3 is 14 residues long. The chain's CDR3 is CATRLAGNTGELFF. CDR3 sequence (DNA): TGTGCCACCAGACTAGCGGGGAACACCGGGGAGCTGTTTTTT.

This clonotype showed up many times. The V call is TRBV6-2 or TRBV6-3, the J call TRBJ2-7; D is ambiguous. This CDR3 contains 12 residues. Trimming took 2 bases from V and 2 from J, leaving 4 bases between them. Germline V gene lookup returns CDR1 MNHEY and CDR2 SVGEGT. CDR3 residues: CASSYQTYEQYF. The DNA of the CDR3 is TGTGCCAGCAGTTACCAGACCTACGAGCAGTACTTC.

This clonotype was detected ten times or more. The V and J genes are TRBV10-2 and TRBJ2-7; perhaps D is TRBD1 or TRBD2 (5 bases each). Trimming took off 2 bases at V and 4 bases at J, with 9 bases between the two ends. In germline, CDR1 is WSHSY, CDR2 SAAADI. CDR3 length: 13 residues. The chain's CDR3 is CASSETGPYEQYF. DNA of the CDR3: TGCGCCAGCAGTGAGACGGGGCCTTACGAGCAGTACTTC.

This clonotype showed up many times. The chain carries TRBV27 and TRBJ1-1; perhaps TRBD1 as D (6 bases). V lost 4 bases and J lost 1, with 13 bases in between. Germline lookup yields CDR1 MNHEY and CDR2 SMNVEV (reference sequence). CDR3 length: 15 amino acids. CDR3 coding DNA: TGTGCCAGCAGTTCCAACTGGGACAAGAACACTGAAGCTTTCTTT. Its translation: CASSSNWDKNTEAFF.

In this sample, this clonotype turned up many times. This chain uses TRBV11-2 with TRBJ2-7, with unresolved D. From germline, CDR1 is SGHAT and CDR2 FQNNGV. CDR3 size: 11 residues. V was pared by 5 bases and J by 5 bases, with 7 bases between. DNA of the CDR3: TGTGCCAGCAGCAGTAGGGACGAGCAGTACTTC. Translated, it gives CASSSRDEQYF.

This clonotype was counted at least ten times. The V and J genes are TRBV28 and TRBJ1-5; 8 positions match TRBD1. Germline trimming cut 5 bases from V and 2 bases from J; bases unmatched to any gene: 8. The CDR3 is 16 residues long. Germline-derived CDR1 and CDR2 are MDHEN and SYDVKM. Written as DNA, the CDR3 is TGTGCCAGCAGTATCTTGACAGGGGTGGGCAATCAGCCCCAGCATTTT. Protein product: CASSILTGVGNQPQHF. The whole variable domain, remainder taken from reference TRBV28 and TRBJ1-5, is DVKVTQSSRYLVKRTGEKVFLECVQDMDHENMFWYRQDPGLGLRLIYFSYDVKMKEKGDIPEGYSVSREKKERFSLILESASTNQTSMYLCASSILTGVGNQPQHFGDGTRLSIL.